The sequence of this T cell receptor (beta chain) was determined in a study of response to subunit inactivated influenza vaccine. Study-wide results and caveats: Researchers suggested that each seasonal influenza vaccination recruits few new T cells.

This clonotype was observed a few times. Its specificity is not known. A single record per CDR3 protein comes from TCRdb applying MiXCR to the RT-PCR reads. The table shows over 400,000 distinct CDR3 sequences, with about 10% occurring only once. V was pared by 5 bases and J by 4 bases, with 27 bases between. Germline CDR1 and CDR2: MGHDK and SYGVNS. This CDR3 spans 19 amino acids. The genes are TRBV25-1 and TRBJ2-1; TRBD2 might be the D (7 bases). The starting material was PBMCs from blood, obtained roughly 46 days after vaccination. The receptor's source is a man between 50 and 59 years old who received an inactivated influenza vaccine. CDR3 in amino acids: CASSSPLGAGDRPYNEQFF. For the CDR3, the DNA is TGTGCCAGCAGTTCCCCACTGGGGGCGGGAGATAGACCATACAATGAGCAGTTCTTC.